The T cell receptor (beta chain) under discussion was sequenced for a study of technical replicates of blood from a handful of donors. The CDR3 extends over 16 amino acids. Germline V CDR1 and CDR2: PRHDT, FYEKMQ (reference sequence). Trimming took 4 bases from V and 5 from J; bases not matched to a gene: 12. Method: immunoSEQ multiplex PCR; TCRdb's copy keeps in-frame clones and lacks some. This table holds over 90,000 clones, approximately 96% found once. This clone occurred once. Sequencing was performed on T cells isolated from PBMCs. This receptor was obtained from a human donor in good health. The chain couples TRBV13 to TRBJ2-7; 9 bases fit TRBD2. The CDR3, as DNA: TGTGCCAGCAGCTGGGGTAGCGGGAGATCCCCCCACGAGCAGTACTTC. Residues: CASSWGSGRSPHEQYF.